A selection of T cell receptor beta chains follows, all from one sample in a study of blood T cell repertoires in COVID-19. The data were produced by immunoSEQ multiplex PCR, yet TCRdb's version contains in-frame clones alone and is incomplete. There are about 150,000 clones in the sample; less than 85% occur only once, and over 9.5% lies in the top ten. The sequencing input was peripheral blood. These receptors came from a woman at least 80 years old with active or convalescent COVID-19. Both conserved end residues are part of each CDR3. The order of the fields is D gene, V gene, clone size, J gene, CDR3 protein, CDR3 DNA. A D gene is named only where the DNA matches it firmly. For some rows the clone size is stated as once, few or many, or as a class when expanded; others skip it.

NA,TRBV28,once,TRBJ1-2,CASIHRARVNYGYTF,TGTGCCAGCATCCACAGGGCGCGGGTCAACTATGGCTACACCTTC
NA,TRBV5-6,few,TRBJ1-1,CASSHSAGSEAFF,TGTGCCAGCAGCCATTCGGCGGGGTCTGAAGCTTTCTTT
NA,TRBV5-4,NA,TRBJ2-1,CASSLDSYNEQFF,TGTGCCAGCAGCCTAGACTCCTACAATGAGCAGTTCTTC
NA,TRBV7-2,NA,TRBJ1-1,CASSSNIGGIF,TGTGCCAGCAGCTCAAACATCGGAGGTATCTTT
TRBD1,TRBV5-1,NA,TRBJ2-1,CASSLAATGDGNEQFF,TGCGCCAGCAGCTTGGCCGCGACAGGGGATGGCAATGAGCAGTTCTTC
NA,TRBV6-4,NA,TRBJ1-1,CASSAEEGTEAFF,TGTGCCAGCAGTGCAGAGGAGGGCACTGAAGCTTTCTTT
TRBD1,TRBV18,NA,TRBJ1-1,CASSPPGQQNTEAFF,TGTGCCAGCTCACCACCGGGACAGCAGAACACTGAAGCTTTCTTT
TRBD1,TRBV6-6,NA,TRBJ1-4,CASSYISTGEEKLFF,TGTGCCAGCAGCTACATATCGACAGGGGAGGAAAAACTGTTTTTT
NA,TRBV30,NA,TRBJ1-2,CAWIPEGYGYTF,TGTGCCTGGATCCCGGAGGGGTATGGCTACACCTTC
NA,TRBV30,few,TRBJ1-4,CAWSVHTGEKLFF,TGTGCCTGGAGTGTACATACGGGGGAAAAACTGTTTTTT
NA,TRBV30,NA,TRBJ1-5,CAWTNSGHPSNQPQHF,TGTGCCTGGACAAACTCGGGACACCCAAGCAATCAGCCCCAGCATTTT
TRBD2,TRBV7-9,NA,TRBJ2-7,CASSFVAGAHEQYF,TGTGCCAGCAGCTTTGTCGCGGGAGCCCACGAGCAGTACTTC
TRBD2,TRBV19,NA,TRBJ2-1,CASNSGLAGEGPKNNEQFF,TGTGCCAGTAACTCCGGACTAGCGGGAGAAGGTCCGAAAAACAATGAGCAGTTCTTC
NA,TRBV5-5,NA,TRBJ2-3,CASSLPSTDTQYF,TGTGCCAGCAGCTTGCCCTCCACAGATACGCAGTATTTT
NA,TRBV19,NA,TRBJ1-5,CASSIGGDSNQPQHF,TGTGCCAGTAGTATTGGCGGGGATAGCAATCAGCCCCAGCATTTT